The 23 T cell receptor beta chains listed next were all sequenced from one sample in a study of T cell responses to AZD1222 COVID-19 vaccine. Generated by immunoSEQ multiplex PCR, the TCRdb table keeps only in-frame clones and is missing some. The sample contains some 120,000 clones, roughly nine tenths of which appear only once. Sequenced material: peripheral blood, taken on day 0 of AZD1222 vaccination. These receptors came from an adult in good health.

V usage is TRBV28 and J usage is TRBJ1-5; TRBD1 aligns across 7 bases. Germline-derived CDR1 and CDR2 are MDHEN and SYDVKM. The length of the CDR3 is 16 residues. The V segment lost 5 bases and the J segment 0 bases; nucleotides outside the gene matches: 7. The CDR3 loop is CASSPYRGYSNQPQHF. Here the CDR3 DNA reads TGTGCCAGCAGTCCATACAGGGGCTATAGCAATCAGCCCCAGCATTTT.

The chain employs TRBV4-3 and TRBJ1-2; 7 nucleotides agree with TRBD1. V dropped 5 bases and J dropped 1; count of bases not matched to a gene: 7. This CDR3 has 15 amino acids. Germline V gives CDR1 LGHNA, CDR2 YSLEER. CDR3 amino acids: CASSSRTGVNYGYTF. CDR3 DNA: TGCGCCAGCAGCTCACGAACAGGGGTTAACTATGGCTACACCTTC.

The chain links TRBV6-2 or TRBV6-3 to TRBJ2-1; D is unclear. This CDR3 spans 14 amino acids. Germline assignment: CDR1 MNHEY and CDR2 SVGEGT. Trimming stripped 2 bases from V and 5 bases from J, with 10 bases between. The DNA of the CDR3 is TGTGCCAGCAGTTACCTTACTACGCACAATGAGCAGTTCTTC. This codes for CASSYLTTHNEQFF.

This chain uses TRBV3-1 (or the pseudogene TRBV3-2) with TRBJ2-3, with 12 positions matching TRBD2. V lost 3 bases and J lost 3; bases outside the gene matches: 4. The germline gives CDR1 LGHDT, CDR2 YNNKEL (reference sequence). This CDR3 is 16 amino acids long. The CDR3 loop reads CASSQASGRATDTQYF. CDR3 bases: TGTGCCAGCAGCCAGGCTAGCGGGAGGGCGACAGATACGCAGTATTTT.

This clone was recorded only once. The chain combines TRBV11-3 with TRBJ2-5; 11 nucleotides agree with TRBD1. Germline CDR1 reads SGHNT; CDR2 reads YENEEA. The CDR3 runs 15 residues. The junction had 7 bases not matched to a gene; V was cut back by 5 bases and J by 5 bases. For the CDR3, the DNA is TGTGCCAGCAGCACACGGACAGGGGGCCGGGAGACCCAGTACTTC. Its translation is CASSTRTGGRETQYF.

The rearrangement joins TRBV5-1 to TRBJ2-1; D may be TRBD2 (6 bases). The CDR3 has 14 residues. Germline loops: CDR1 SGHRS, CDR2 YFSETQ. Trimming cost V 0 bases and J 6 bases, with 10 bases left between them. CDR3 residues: CASSLALATNEQFF. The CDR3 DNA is TGCGCCAGCAGCTTGGCGCTAGCGACCAATGAGCAGTTCTTC.

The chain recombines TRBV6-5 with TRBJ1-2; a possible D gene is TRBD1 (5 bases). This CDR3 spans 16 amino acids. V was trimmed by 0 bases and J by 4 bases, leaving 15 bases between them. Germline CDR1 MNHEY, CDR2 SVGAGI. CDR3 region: CASSYSRGPLGYGYTF. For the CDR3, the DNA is TGTGCCAGCAGTTACTCCCGGGGCCCCCTCGGCTATGGCTACACCTTC.

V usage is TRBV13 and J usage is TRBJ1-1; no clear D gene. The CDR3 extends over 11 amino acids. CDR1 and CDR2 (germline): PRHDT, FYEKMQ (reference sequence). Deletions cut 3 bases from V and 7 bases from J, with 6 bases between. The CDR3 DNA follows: TGTGCCAGCAGCTTTCGGGGTGAAGCTTTCTTT. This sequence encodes CASSFRGEAFF.

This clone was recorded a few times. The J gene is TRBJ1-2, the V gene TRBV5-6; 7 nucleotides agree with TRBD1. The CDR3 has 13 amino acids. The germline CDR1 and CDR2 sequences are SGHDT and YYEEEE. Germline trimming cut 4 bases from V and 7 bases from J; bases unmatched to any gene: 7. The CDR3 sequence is CASSGISGGGYTF. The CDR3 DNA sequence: TGTGCCAGCAGCGGAATATCAGGGGGTGGCTACACCTTC.

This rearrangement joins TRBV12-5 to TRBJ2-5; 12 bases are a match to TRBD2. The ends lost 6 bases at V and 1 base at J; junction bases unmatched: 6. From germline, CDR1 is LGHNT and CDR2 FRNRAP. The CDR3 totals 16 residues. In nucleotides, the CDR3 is TGTGCTAGTGGCTCCCTACTAGCGGGGGGCCAAGAGACCCAGTACTTC. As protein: CASGSLLAGGQETQYF.

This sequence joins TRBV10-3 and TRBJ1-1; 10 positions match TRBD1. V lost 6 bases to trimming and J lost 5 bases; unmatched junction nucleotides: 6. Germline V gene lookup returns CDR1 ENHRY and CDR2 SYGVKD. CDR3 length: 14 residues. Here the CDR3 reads CAIRGQGFGTEAFF. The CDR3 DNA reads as TGTGCCATCAGGGGACAGGGGTTCGGTACTGAAGCTTTCTTT.

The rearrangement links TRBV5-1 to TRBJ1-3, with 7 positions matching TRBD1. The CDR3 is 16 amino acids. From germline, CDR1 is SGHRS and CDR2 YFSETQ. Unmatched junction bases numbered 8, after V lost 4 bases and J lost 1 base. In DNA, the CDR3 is TGCGCCAGCAGCGCGGGGGACAGATCTTCTGGAAACACCATATATTTT. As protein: CASSAGDRSSGNTIYF. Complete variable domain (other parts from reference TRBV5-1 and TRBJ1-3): KAGVTQTPRYLIKTRGQQVTLSCSPISGHRSVSWYQQTPGQGLQFLFEYFSETQRNKGNFPGRFSGRQFSNSRSEMNVSTLELGDSALYLCASSAGDRSSGNTIYFGEGSWLTVV.

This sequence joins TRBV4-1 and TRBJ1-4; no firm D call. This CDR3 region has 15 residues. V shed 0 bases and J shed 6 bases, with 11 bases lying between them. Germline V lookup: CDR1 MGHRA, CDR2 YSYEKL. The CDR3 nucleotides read TGCGCCAGCAGCCAAGATAGAGGCCCGGATGAAAAACTGTTTTTT. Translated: CASSQDRGPDEKLFF.

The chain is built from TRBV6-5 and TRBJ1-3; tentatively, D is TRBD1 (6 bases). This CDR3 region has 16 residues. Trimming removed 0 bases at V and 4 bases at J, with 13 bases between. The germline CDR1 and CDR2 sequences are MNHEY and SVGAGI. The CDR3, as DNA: TGTGCCAGCAGTTACTCGTCCCAGGGGCAGGGAAACACCATATATTTT. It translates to CASSYSSQGQGNTIYF.

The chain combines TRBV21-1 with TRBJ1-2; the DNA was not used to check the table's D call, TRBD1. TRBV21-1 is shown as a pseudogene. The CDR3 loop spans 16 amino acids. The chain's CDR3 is CASSKAGDREDYGYTF. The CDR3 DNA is TGTGCCAGCAGCAAAGCTGGGGACAGGGAAGACTATGGCTACACCTTC.

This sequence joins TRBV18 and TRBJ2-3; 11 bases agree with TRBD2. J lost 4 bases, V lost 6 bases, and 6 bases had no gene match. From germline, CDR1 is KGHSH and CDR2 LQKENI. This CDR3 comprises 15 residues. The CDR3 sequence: CASSSGTSGADTQYF. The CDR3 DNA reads TGTGCCAGCTCGTCCGGGACTAGCGGCGCAGATACGCAGTATTTT.

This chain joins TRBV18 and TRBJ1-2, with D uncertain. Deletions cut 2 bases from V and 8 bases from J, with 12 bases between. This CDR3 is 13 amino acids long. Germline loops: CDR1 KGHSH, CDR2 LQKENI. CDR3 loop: CASSPSSVLGYTF. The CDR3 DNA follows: TGTGCCAGCTCACCATCGAGTGTCTTAGGCTACACCTTC. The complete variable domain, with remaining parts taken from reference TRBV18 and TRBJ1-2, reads NAGVMQNPRHLVRRRGQEARLRCSPMKGHSHVYWYRQLPEEGLKFMVYLQKENIIDESGMPKERFSAEFPKEGPSILRIQQVVRGDSAAYFCASSPSSVLGYTFGSGTRLTVV.

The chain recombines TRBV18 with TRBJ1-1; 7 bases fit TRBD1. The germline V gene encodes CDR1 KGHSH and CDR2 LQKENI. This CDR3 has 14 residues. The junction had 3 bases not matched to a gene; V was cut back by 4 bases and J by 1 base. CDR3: CASSRGQENTEAFF. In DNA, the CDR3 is TGTGCCAGCTCACGCGGACAGGAGAACACTGAAGCTTTCTTT.

In nucleotides, the CDR3 is TGTGCCAGCCGCCCCCAGGGGGCGAACACCGGGGAGCTGTTTTTT. This sequence encodes CASRPQGANTGELFF. This chain links TRBV19 with TRBJ2-2; 7 positions match TRBD1. Germline assignment: CDR1 LNHDA and CDR2 SQIVND (reference sequence). CDR3 length: 15 amino acids. V shed 9 bases, J shed 0 bases, and the junction held 7 bases outside the gene matches.

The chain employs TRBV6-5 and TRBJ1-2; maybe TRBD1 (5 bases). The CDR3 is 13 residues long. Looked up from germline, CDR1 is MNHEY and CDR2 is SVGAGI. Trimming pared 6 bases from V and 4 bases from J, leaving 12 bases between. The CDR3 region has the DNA TGTGCCAGCAGCCCCGGGACCCCCTATGGCTACACCTTC. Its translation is CASSPGTPYGYTF.

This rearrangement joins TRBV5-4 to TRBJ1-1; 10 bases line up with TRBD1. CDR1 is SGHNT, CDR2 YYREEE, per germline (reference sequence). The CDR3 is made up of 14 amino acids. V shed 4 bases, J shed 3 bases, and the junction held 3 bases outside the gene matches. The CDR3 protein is CASSPGTGDTEAFF. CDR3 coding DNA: TGTGCCAGCAGCCCAGGGACAGGGGACACTGAAGCTTTCTTT.

DNA of the CDR3: TGTGCCAGCACCCGGGGCATAAATCAGCCCCAGCATTTT. It specifies CASTRGINQPQHF. The chain couples TRBV28 to TRBJ1-5; a possible D gene is TRBD1 (5 bases). There are 13 residues in the CDR3. In germline, CDR1 is MDHEN, CDR2 SYDVKM. The V end was cut by 7 bases, the J end by 4 bases, with 11 bases between.

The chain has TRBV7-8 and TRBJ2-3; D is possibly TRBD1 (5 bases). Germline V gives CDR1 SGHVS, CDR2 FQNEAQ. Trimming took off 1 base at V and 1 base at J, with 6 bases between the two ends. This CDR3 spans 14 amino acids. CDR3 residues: CASSLEGGTDTQYF. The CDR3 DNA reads TGTGCCAGCAGCTTAGAAGGGGGCACAGATACGCAGTATTTT.